This T cell receptor beta chain derives from a study of human T cells and chemical hapten exposure. General study results and limits: Sensitizing to DPC left TCRs with a frequency above 1 in 1000 unaltered.

The time point denotes: pre-sensitization, week 0. Sample treatment: therapeutic diphenylcyclopropenone sensitization with weekly scalp DPC. The CDR3 extends over 17 amino acids. J gave up 2 bases and V 9 bases, and 17 bases lay outside the gene matches. As regards this clonotype: Its antigen is not identified.

Via MiXCR, TCRdb re-called the RACE reads, giving one row per CDR3 protein. The repertoire holds 250,000 or so distinct CDR3 sequences, with roughly 8.9% as singletons. This chain connects TRBV12-3 or TRBV12-4 to TRBJ2-5, with 8 positions matching TRBD2. Sample: whole blood, taken in connection with sensitization to the hapten diphenylcyclopropenone (DPC). The sequence was obtained from a middle-aged woman with alopecia areata. Some clones in this sample may be carry-over from other donors' samples. DNA for the CDR3: TGTGCCAGTCCCCCGGGGCTAGCGGGTCAGGAACAAGAGACCCAGTACTTC. Residues: CASPPGLAGQEQETQYF.